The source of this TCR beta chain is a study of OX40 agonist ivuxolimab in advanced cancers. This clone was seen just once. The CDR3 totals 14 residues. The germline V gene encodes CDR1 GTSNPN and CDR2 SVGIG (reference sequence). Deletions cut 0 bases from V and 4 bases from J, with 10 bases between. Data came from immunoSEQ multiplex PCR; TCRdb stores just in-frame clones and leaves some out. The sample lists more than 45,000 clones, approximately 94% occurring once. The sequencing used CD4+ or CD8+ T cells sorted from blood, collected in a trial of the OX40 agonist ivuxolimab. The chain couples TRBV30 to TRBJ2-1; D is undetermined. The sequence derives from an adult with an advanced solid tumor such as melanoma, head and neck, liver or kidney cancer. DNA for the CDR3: TGTGCCTGGAGTGTATCGTGGGGTTACAATGAGCAGTTCTTC. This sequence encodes CAWSVSWGYNEQFF.